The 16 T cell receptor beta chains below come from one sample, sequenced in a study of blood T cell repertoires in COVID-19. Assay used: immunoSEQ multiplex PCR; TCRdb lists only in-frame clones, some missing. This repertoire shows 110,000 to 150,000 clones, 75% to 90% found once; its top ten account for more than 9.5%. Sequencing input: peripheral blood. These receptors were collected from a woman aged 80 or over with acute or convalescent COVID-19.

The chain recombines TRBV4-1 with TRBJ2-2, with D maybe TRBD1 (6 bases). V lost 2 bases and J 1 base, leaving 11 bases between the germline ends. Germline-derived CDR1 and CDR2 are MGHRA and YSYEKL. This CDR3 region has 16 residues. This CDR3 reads CASSQLRGGNTGELFF. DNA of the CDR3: TGCGCCAGCAGCCAACTCCGAGGGGGGAACACCGGGGAGCTGTTTTTT.

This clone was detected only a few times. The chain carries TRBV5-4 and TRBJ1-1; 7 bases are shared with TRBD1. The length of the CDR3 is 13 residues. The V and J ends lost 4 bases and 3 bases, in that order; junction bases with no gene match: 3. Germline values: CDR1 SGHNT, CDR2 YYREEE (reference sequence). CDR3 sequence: CASSPDRDTEAFF. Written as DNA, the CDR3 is TGTGCCAGCAGCCCTGACAGGGACACTGAAGCTTTCTTT.

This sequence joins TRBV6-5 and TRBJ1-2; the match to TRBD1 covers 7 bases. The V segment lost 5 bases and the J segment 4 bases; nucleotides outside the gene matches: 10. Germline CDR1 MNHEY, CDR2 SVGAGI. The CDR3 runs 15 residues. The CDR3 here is CASSITQGFTYGYTF. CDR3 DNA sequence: TGTGCCAGCAGTATTACACAGGGGTTTACCTATGGCTACACCTTC.

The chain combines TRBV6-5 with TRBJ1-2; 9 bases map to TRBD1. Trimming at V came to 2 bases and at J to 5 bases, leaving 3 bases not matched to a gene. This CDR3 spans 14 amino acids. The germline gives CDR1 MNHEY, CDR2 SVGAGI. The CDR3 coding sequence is TGTGCCAGCAGTTACCAAGGACAGGGGTATGGCTACACCTTC. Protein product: CASSYQGQGYGYTF.

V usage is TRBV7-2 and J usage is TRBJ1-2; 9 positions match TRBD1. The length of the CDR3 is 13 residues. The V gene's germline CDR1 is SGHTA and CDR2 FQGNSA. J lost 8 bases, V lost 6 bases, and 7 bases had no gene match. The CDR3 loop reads CASSSGTGLGYTF. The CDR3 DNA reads TGTGCCAGCAGTTCCGGGACAGGGCTCGGCTACACCTTC.

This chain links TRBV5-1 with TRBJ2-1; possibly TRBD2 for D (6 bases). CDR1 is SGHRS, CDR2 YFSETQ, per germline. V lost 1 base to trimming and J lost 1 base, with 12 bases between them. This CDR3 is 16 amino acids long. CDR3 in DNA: TGCGCCAGCAGCTTGCTTTCGGAGGGGTCCTACAATGAGCAGTTCTTC. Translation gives CASSLLSEGSYNEQFF.

CDR3 sequence: CASSLRGMGNEKLFF. The DNA for the CDR3 is TGTGCCAGCAGCTTGAGGGGTATGGGGAATGAAAAACTGTTTTTT. This chain joins TRBV5-5 and TRBJ1-4; a possible D gene is TRBD1 (5 bases). Per germline, CDR1 SGHKS and CDR2 YYEKEE (reference sequence). Trimming removed 1 base from V and 5 bases from J, with 12 bases in between. The CDR3 has 15 amino acids.

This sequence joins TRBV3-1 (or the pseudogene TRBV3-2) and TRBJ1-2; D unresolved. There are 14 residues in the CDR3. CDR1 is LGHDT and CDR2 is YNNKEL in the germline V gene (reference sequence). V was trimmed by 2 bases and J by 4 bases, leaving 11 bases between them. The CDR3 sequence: CASSQSSVGYGYTF. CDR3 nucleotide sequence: TGTGCCAGCAGCCAAAGCTCCGTTGGCTATGGCTACACCTTC.

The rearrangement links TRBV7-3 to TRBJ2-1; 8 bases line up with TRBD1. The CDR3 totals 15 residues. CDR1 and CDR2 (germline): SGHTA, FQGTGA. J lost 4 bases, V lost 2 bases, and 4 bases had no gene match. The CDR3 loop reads CASSLDRGRYNEQFF. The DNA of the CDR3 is TGTGCCAGCAGCTTAGACAGGGGAAGGTACAATGAGCAGTTCTTC.

The CDR3 is CASSLTGGSSEAFF. CDR3 DNA sequence: TGTGCCAGCAGCTTAACGGGGGGGTCGTCTGAAGCTTTCTTT. The chain joins TRBV7-3 to TRBJ1-1; the D gene is possibly TRBD1 (5 bases). Between the trimmed V and J ends, which lost 0 bases and 6 bases, there was a span of 11 bases. The CDR3 runs to 14 residues. The germline V gene encodes CDR1 SGHTA and CDR2 FQGTGA.

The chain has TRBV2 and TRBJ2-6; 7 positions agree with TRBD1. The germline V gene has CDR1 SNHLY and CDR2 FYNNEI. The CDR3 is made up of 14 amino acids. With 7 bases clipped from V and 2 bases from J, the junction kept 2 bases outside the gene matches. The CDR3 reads CASNQGAGANVLTF. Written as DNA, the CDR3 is TGTGCCAGCAACCAGGGGGCTGGGGCCAACGTCCTGACTTTC.

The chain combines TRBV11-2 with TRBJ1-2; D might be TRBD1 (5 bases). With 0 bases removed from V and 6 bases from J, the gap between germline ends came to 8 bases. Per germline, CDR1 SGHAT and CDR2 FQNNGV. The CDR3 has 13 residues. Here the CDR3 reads CASSLDSRDGYTF. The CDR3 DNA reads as TGTGCCAGCAGCTTAGATAGCAGGGATGGCTACACCTTC. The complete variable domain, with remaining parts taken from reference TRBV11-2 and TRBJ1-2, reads EAGVAQSPRYKIIEKRQSVAFWCNPISGHATLYWYQQILGQGPKLLIQFQNNGVVDDSQLPKDRFSAERLKGVDSTLKIQPAKLEDSAVYLCASSLDSRDGYTFGSGTRLTVV.

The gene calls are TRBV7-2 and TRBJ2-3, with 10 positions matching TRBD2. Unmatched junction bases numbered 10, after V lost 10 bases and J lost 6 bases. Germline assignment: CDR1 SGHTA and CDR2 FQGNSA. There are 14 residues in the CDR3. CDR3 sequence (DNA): TGTGCCACCTCGCCCAGCGGGGGGGCGGATACGCAGTATTTT. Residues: CATSPSGGADTQYF.

The CDR3 loop is CAWSGQGFYGYTF. In nucleotides, the CDR3 is TGTGCCTGGAGTGGCCAGGGCTTTTATGGCTACACCTTC. The V and J genes are TRBV30 and TRBJ1-2, with D possibly being TRBD1 (5 bases). Germline V gene lookup returns CDR1 GTSNPN and CDR2 SVGIG (reference sequence). The V end was cut by 1 base, the J end by 5 bases, with 11 bases between. This CDR3 contains 13 residues.

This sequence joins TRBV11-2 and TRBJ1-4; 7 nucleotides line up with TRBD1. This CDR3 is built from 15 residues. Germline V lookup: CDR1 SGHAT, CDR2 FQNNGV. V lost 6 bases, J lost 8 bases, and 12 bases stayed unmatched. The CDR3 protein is CASRPGDSRKEKLFF. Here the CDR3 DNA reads TGTGCCAGCAGGCCAGGGGACAGCCGAAAGGAAAAACTGTTTTTT.

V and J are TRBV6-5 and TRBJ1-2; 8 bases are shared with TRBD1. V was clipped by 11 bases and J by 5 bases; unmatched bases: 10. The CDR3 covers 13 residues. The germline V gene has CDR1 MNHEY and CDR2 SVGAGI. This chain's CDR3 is CAVNRGLGYGYTF. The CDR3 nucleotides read TGTGCCGTGAACAGGGGGTTGGGGTATGGCTACACCTTC.